This TCR beta chain is from a study of identical twins. TCRdb analysed the 5' RACE reads with MiXCR anew, one entry per CDR3 protein. The sample carries 1.5 million to 2 million distinct CDR3 sequences, around 33% recorded once. This clonotype was observed a few times. Germline values: CDR1 MGHRA, CDR2 YSYEKL. Trimming removed 1 base from V and 0 bases from J, with 10 bases in between. The CDR3 consists of 16 residues. The origin of this receptor is a newborn girl in good health. Source material: cord blood. The chain joins TRBV4-1 to TRBJ2-4, with no clear D. The CDR3 DNA sequence: TGCGCCAGCAGCCAAGCGGCCTTGTTAGCCAAAAACATTCAGTACTTC. Its protein is CASSQAALLAKNIQYF.